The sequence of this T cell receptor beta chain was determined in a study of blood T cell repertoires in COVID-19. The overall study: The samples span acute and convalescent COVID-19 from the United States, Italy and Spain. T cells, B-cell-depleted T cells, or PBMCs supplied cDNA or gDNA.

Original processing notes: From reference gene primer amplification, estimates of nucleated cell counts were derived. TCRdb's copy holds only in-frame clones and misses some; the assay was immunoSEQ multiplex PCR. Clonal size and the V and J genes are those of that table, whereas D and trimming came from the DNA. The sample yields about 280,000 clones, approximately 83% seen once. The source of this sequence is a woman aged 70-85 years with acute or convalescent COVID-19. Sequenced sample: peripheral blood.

The CDR3 DNA reads as TGTGCCAGCAGCCACGTTCAGGGGGACACTGAAGCTTTCTTT. Translation: CASSHVQGDTEAFF. The rearrangement uses TRBV3-1 (or the pseudogene TRBV3-2) and TRBJ1-1; TRBD1 matches at 7 bases. There are 14 residues in the CDR3. The V gene end was trimmed by 3 bases and the J gene end by 3 bases; junction bases not matched to a gene: 4. CDR1 LGHDT and CDR2 YNNKEL come from the germline V gene (reference sequence).